These T cell receptor beta chains were read from a single sample in a study of blood T cells in healthy people across ages. TCRdb ran MiXCR on the 5' RACE reads and lists one entry per CDR3 protein. Of hundreds of thousands of distinct CDR3 sequences listed, around 50% are singletons. The source material was blood. These TCRs come from a woman over 75 in good health. The CDR3 runs from the conserved cysteine through the conserved F or W. D genes are given only for firm matches. Where a row states a size, it is once, few, many or the class of an expanded clone; other rows omit it.

size | J | D | V | DNA | CDR3
many | TRBJ1-5 | TRBD1 | TRBV20-1 | TGCAGTGCCAGCCCAGGGGGGGAAAGCAATCAGCCCCAGCATTTT | CSASPGGESNQPQHF
- | TRBJ2-4 | - | TRBV10-1 | TGCGCCAGCAGTGAGGCTAGACAGCTCCAAAACATTCAGTACTTC | CASSEARQLQNIQYF
- | TRBJ2-2 | TRBD2 | TRBV9 | TGTGCCAGCAGCGTAACTAGCGGGGGCTGGGTCGGGGAGCTGTTTTTT | CASSVTSGGWVGELFF
many | TRBJ1-1 | - | TRBV6-6 | TGTGCCAGCAGTTCCAGGAACACTGAAGCTTTCTTT | CASSSRNTEAFF
- | TRBJ2-1 | - | TRBV5-1 | TGCGCCAGCAGCTTCCAGGGTCAGAGTTACAATGAGCAGTTCTTC | CASSFQGQSYNEQFF
- | TRBJ2-2 | TRBD2 | TRBV4-2 | TGTGCCAGCAGCGCCGGGACTAGCGCGGTCGACGGGGAGCTGTTTTTT | CASSAGTSAVDGELFF
- | TRBJ2-4 | - | TRBV25-1 | TGTGCCAGCAGTGCGAAAAACATTCAGTACTTC | CASSAKNIQYF
few | TRBJ1-2 | TRBD1 | TRBV6-5 | TGTGCCAGCAGTTACCTGGAGGACAGGGATGGCTACACCTTC | CASSYLEDRDGYTF
- | TRBJ2-3 | - | TRBV7-2 | TGTGCCAGCAGCTCAGTCGGCACAGATACGCAGTATTTT | CASSSVGTDTQYF
- | TRBJ2-2 | - | TRBV5-1 | TGCGCCAGCAGCGCCGTGACCCTACAGAACACCGGGGAGCTGTTTTTT | CASSAVTLQNTGELFF
- | TRBJ2-7 | TRBD1 | TRBV5-1 | TGCGCCAGCAGCTTGGGTAATTGGGACGTATCGGGACAGGGTCTCTACGAGCAGTACTTC | CASSLGNWDVSGQGLYEQYF
many | TRBJ1-2 | - | TRBV4-2 | TGTGCCAGCAGCCAAGATGGGACGGCTAATAACTATGGCTACACCTTC | CASSQDGTANNYGYTF
- | TRBJ2-1 | TRBD2 | TRBV20-1 | TGCAGTGCTAGAGATCTGGGACTAGCGGACACCTACAATGAGCAGTTCTTC | CSARDLGLADTYNEQFF
- | TRBJ2-5 | - | TRBV7-9 | TGTGCCAGCAGCCATGGGGCAGTCCAAGAGACCCAGTACTTC | CASSHGAVQETQYF
many | TRBJ2-1 | TRBD2 | TRBV27 | TGTGCCAGCAGTGCCACTAGCGAGGATGAGCAGTTCTTC | CASSATSEDEQFF
many | TRBJ1-1 | TRBD1 | TRBV6-5 | TGTGCCAGCAGTACGGGACAGGGAGGAGGAGCTTTCTTT | CASSTGQGGGAFF
- | TRBJ1-4 | - | TRBV7-6 | TGTGCCAGCAGCGCGAAAATCCCAGCTGAAAAACTGTTTTTT | CASSAKIPAEKLFF
- | TRBJ2-3 | TRBD1 | TRBV3-1 | TGTGCCAGCAGCCAAGATGGGGACAGGGTGTGGGCAGATACGCAGTATTTT | CASSQDGDRVWADTQYF
- | TRBJ1-2 | - | TRBV6-5 | TGTGCCAGCAGCCGAACTCGGGACTATGGCTACACCTTC | CASSRTRDYGYTF
- | TRBJ2-3 | TRBD2 | TRBV12-3/TRBV12-4 | TGTGCCAGCAGGGGACTAGCGGTCACAGATACGCAGTATTTT | CASRGLAVTDTQYF